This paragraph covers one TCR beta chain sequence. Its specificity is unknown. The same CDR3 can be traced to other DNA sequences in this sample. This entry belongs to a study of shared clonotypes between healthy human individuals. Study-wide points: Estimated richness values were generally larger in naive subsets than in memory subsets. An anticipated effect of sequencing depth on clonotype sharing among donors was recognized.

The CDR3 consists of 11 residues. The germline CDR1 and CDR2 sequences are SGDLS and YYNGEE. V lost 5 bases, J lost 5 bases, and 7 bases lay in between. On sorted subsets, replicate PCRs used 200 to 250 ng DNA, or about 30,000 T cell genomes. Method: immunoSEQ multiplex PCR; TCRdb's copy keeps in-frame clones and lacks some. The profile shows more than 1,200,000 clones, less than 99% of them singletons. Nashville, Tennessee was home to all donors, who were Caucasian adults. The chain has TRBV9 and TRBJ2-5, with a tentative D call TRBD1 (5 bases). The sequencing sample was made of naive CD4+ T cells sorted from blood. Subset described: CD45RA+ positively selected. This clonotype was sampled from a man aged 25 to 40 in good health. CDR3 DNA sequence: TGTGCCAGCAGTCCAGGGGAGACCCAGTACTTC. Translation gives CASSPGETQYF.